The sequence of this TCR beta chain was determined in a study of T cell responses to AZD1222 COVID-19 vaccine. Study-level information: Second-dose groups at about 4 or about 12 weeks were pooled.

Data came from immunoSEQ multiplex PCR; TCRdb stores just in-frame clones and leaves some out. The sample records 86,000 or so clones, approximately 89% being singletons. Overall study findings and caveats: Targeting of unmutated variant regions was reportedly seen in nearly half of spike-specific TCRs. It was only a handful of AZD1222 recipients who were seropositive at baseline. Mostly white British, mostly female donors; authors suggested clonal diversity may be underestimated.

As regards this clone: Its antigen is unidentified.

Trimming pared 1 base from V and 3 bases from J, leaving 11 bases between. The CDR3 covers 15 residues. Per the germline V gene, CDR1 is SGDLS and CDR2 is YYNGEE. The receptor was derived from an adult in good health. Sequences were derived from peripheral blood, sampled on day 0 of AZD1222 vaccination. V is TRBV9 and J is TRBJ1-3; perhaps TRBD1 as D (5 bases). The DNA for the CDR3 is TGTGCCAGCAGCGTATCCGACAGCCGTGGAAACACCATATATTTT. It encodes CASSVSDSRGNTIYF.